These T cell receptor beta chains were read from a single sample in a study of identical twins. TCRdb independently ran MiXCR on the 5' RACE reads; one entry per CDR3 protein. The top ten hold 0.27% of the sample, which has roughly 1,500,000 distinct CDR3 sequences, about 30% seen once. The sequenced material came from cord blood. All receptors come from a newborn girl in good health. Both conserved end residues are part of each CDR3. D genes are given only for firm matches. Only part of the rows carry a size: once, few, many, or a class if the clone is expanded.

TGTGCCTGCAGCTTAGGCAGGAGCAGGGGGATTCAAGAGACCCAGTACTTC | CACSLGRSRGIQETQYF | TRBJ2-5 | TRBD1 | NA | 17 | TRBV11-2
TGTGCCACTGACAACCGGGACGAGAGCTCCTACGAGCAGTACTTC | CATDNRDESSYEQYF | TRBJ2-7 | NA | NA | 15 | TRBV10-3
TGTGCCAGCAATAACTTAAACTACGAGCAGTACTTC | CASNNLNYEQYF | TRBJ2-7 | NA | few | 12 | TRBV6-1
TGCAATGCTAGGACTACGCCGTTGGCCAAAAACATTCAGTACTTC | CNARTTPLAKNIQYF | TRBJ2-4 | NA | once | 15 | TRBV20-1
TGTGCCAGCAGTTACTCGAGTAGTGGAGGCTACAATGAGCAGTTCTTC | CASSYSSSGGYNEQFF | TRBJ2-1 | NA | few | 16 | TRBV6-5
TGTGCCAGCAATTCTGACAGGGGGAGAGCTGAAGCTTTCTTT | CASNSDRGRAEAFF | TRBJ1-1 | TRBD1 | NA | 14 | TRBV6-1
TGCGCCAGCAGTGATTCGGCGGTACCTAACTATGGCTACACCTTC | CASSDSAVPNYGYTF | TRBJ1-2 | NA | many | 15 | TRBV10-1
TGTGCCAGCAGTCCTCCGGGGGGGCTCCTTTACAATGAGCAGTTCTTC | CASSPPGGLLYNEQFF | TRBJ2-1 | TRBD2 | NA | 16 | TRBV6-2/TRBV6-3
TGCGCCAGCAGCCAAGATAGGAGCGGGGCGTTCACCGGGGAGCTGTTTTTT | CASSQDRSGAFTGELFF | TRBJ2-2 | TRBD2 | few | 17 | TRBV4-1
TGTGCCAGCTCACCACTACCTACGGGACAGGCATCTAGCACAGATACGCAGTATTTT | CASSPLPTGQASSTDTQYF | TRBJ2-3 | TRBD1 | few | 19 | TRBV18
TGCGCCAGCAGCTTGGTGGGGACAGAAAACAATGAGCAGTTCTTC | CASSLVGTENNEQFF | TRBJ2-1 | TRBD1 | NA | 15 | TRBV5-1
TGTGCCAGCTCACCACGGGCAGAGCGTTCACCCCTCCACTTT | CASSPRAERSPLHF | TRBJ1-6 | NA | once | 14 | TRBV18
TGTGCCAGCAGTGCGGCAGTTGGGGCCAACGTCCTGACTTTC | CASSAAVGANVLTF | TRBJ2-6 | NA | few | 14 | TRBV6-1
TGCAAGGGAAACACCATATATTTT | CKGNTIYF | TRBJ1-3 | NA | few | 8 | TRBV20-1
TGTGCCAGCAGTTACCGAATGACAGGGGCCGAAAAACTGTTTTTT | CASSYRMTGAEKLFF | TRBJ1-4 | TRBD1 | NA | 15 | TRBV6-5
TGTGCCAGCAGTTACTCGAGGGCGGGAGGGGGATACGAGCAGTACTTC | CASSYSRAGGGYEQYF | TRBJ2-7 | TRBD2 | few | 16 | TRBV6-5
TGTGCCACCAGCAGAGATCTGCTAGCGGGGGGTCTTCGCTCCTACAATGAGCAGTTCTTC | CATSRDLLAGGLRSYNEQFF | TRBJ2-1 | TRBD2 | NA | 20 | TRBV15
TGTGCCAGCAGTGAGTTCCGGGGACTGCAAGAGACCCAGTACTTC | CASSEFRGLQETQYF | TRBJ2-5 | NA | NA | 15 | TRBV25-1
TGCAGTGCTAGCATGGGGATCGGCTACGAGCAGTACTTC | CSASMGIGYEQYF | TRBJ2-7 | NA | NA | 13 | TRBV20-1
TGCAGTGCTACTAGCGGATTCCAAGAGACCCAGTACTTC | CSATSGFQETQYF | TRBJ2-5 | TRBD2 | NA | 13 | TRBV20-1
TGTGCCGGCAGCTTAGATCCCCCGCCGAGCATTCAGTACTTC | CAGSLDPPPSIQYF | TRBJ2-4 | NA | NA | 14 | TRBV11-2
TGTGCCAGCAGGCCCTACCACCACTCCTACAATGAGCAGTTCTTC | CASRPYHHSYNEQFF | TRBJ2-1 | NA | NA | 15 | TRBV6-2/TRBV6-3
TGTGCCAGCAGTTACTCCATCGGACATAGCCGTCAGGGGAATGAGCAGTTCTTC | CASSYSIGHSRQGNEQFF | TRBJ2-1 | NA | NA | 18 | TRBV6-5
TGTGCCATCAGTGAGCCCCCACTCCAGCGGGGAAACTCTTCTACCTACGAGCAGTACTTC | CAISEPPLQRGNSSTYEQYF | TRBJ2-7 | TRBD2 | few | 20 | TRBV10-3
TGTGCCACCAGTGGGGCAGGGCTCGCAGATACGCAGTATTTT | CATSGAGLADTQYF | TRBJ2-3 | NA | once | 14 | TRBV24-1
TGCGCCAGCAGCCCTCTAGCGGGGGTAAGCTCCTACAATGAGCAGTTCTTC | CASSPLAGVSSYNEQFF | TRBJ2-1 | TRBD2 | few | 17 | TRBV4-1
TGTGCCAACAAGCTTAGGGGGTTGGCCAGCTCCTACAATGAGCAGTTCTTC | CANKLRGLASSYNEQFF | TRBJ2-1 | NA | NA | 17 | TRBV5-6
TGTGCCAGCAGCGAGGGACAGGCTACTAACACCATATATTTT | CASSEGQATNTIYF | TRBJ1-3 | TRBD1 | NA | 14 | TRBV5-4
TGTGCCAGCACTCGGACAGGGAACTATGGCTACACCTTC | CASTRTGNYGYTF | TRBJ1-2 | TRBD1 | many | 13 | TRBV12-3/TRBV12-4
TGCAGTGCCGGGACAGGCTATAGCAATCAGCCCCAGCATTTT | CSAGTGYSNQPQHF | TRBJ1-5 | TRBD1 | few | 14 | TRBV20-1
TGTGCCAGCAGTTTAAAAGAGGAAATCGGAACCCAGCATTTT | CASSLKEEIGTQHF | TRBJ1-5 | NA | few | 14 | TRBV27
TGCAGTGCTTGGACCAACCTGGGGTATGGCTACACCTTC | CSAWTNLGYGYTF | TRBJ1-2 | NA | many | 13 | TRBV20-1
TGTGCCAGCAGCCCCCAACGGAGGGGACCTAACTATGGCTACACCTTC | CASSPQRRGPNYGYTF | TRBJ1-2 | NA | NA | 16 | TRBV3-1
TGCAGTGCTAGGAGGGGGGTTAGTCAGCCCCAGCATTTT | CSARRGVSQPQHF | TRBJ1-5 | NA | NA | 13 | TRBV20-1
TGTGCCAGCAGCCAAGGGGGGGCTAGTCTCTACGAGCAGTACTTC | CASSQGGASLYEQYF | TRBJ2-7 | NA | NA | 15 | TRBV4-2
TGTGTCAGCAGCCAAGATGTCGGGGGTTATGGCTACACCTTC | CVSSQDVGGYGYTF | TRBJ1-2 | NA | NA | 14 | TRBV4-2
TGTGCCAGCAGACTGAACAGGGGAAATCAGCCCCAGCATTTT | CASRLNRGNQPQHF | TRBJ1-5 | TRBD1 | few | 14 | TRBV5-6
TGTGCCATCACCGAAAAGGGCGGCTACACCTTC | CAITEKGGYTF | TRBJ1-2 | NA | NA | 11 | TRBV10-3
TGCGCCAGCAGCTTGGCGGGACTAGCGGGGGTTTACAATGAGCAGTTCTTC | CASSLAGLAGVYNEQFF | TRBJ2-1 | TRBD2 | NA | 17 | TRBV5-1
TGTGCCTGCATAGGACTAGCGGGGGCCAAAAACATTCAGTACTTC | CACIGLAGAKNIQYF | TRBJ2-4 | TRBD2 | NA | 15 | TRBV2
TGTGCCAGCAGCCGGACTAGTCTGAATGAGCAGTTCTTC | CASSRTSLNEQFF | TRBJ2-1 | TRBD2 | many | 13 | TRBV12-3/TRBV12-4
TGTGCCAGCAGCCAAGAAGTCTATGAAAAACTGTTTTTT | CASSQEVYEKLFF | TRBJ1-4 | NA | few | 13 | TRBV4-2
TGTGCCAGCAGTCCCGTGAGGACTAGCCACTACGAGCAGTACTTC | CASSPVRTSHYEQYF | TRBJ2-7 | TRBD2 | NA | 15 | TRBV27
TGTGCCAGCAGCTTAGCCTACAGGGGGGAGGACTATGGCTACACCTTC | CASSLAYRGEDYGYTF | TRBJ1-2 | TRBD1 | few | 16 | TRBV7-9
TGTGCCAGCAGCCGGGGTGACCATAGCAATCAGCCCCAGCATTTT | CASSRGDHSNQPQHF | TRBJ1-5 | NA | NA | 15 | TRBV12-3/TRBV12-4
TGCGCCAGCAGCTTGGGGGGCGGGGAGACAGACATTCAGTACTTC | CASSLGGGETDIQYF | TRBJ2-4 | NA | NA | 15 | TRBV5-1
TGCAGTGCTAGAGTAGGAGAGGGGTGGTACAATGAGCAGTTCTTC | CSARVGEGWYNEQFF | TRBJ2-1 | NA | NA | 15 | TRBV20-1
TGCGCCAGCAGCTTTGCTAGCGGTGGGACCGGGGAGCTGTTTTTT | CASSFASGGTGELFF | TRBJ2-2 | TRBD2 | NA | 15 | TRBV5-1
TGTGCCAGCAGCTATTCGACGATGAACACTGAAGCTTTCTTT | CASSYSTMNTEAFF | TRBJ1-1 | NA | NA | 14 | TRBV7-9
TGTGCCAGCACCAAGACTAGCGGGGAGGGTCGGTTCTTC | CASTKTSGEGRFF | TRBJ2-1 | TRBD2 | NA | 13 | TRBV12-3/TRBV12-4
TGTGCCACCAGCAAAAGCCCACACAGCAAGGCCTCCTACAATGAGCAGTTCTTC | CATSKSPHSKASYNEQFF | TRBJ2-1 | NA | few | 18 | TRBV15
TGTGCCAGCAGTCATAGGGGACTCTCCTACAATGAGCAGTTCTTC | CASSHRGLSYNEQFF | TRBJ2-1 | NA | NA | 15 | TRBV12-3/TRBV12-4
TGTGCCAGGACGAGGCCGGGGAAAGAGACCCAGTACTTC | CARTRPGKETQYF | TRBJ2-5 | NA | NA | 13 | TRBV9
TGTGCTAGTGGTTGGACGCTTGGCGGGGGGGCCCATGAGCAGTTCTTC | CASGWTLGGGAHEQFF | TRBJ2-1 | TRBD2 | NA | 16 | TRBV12-5